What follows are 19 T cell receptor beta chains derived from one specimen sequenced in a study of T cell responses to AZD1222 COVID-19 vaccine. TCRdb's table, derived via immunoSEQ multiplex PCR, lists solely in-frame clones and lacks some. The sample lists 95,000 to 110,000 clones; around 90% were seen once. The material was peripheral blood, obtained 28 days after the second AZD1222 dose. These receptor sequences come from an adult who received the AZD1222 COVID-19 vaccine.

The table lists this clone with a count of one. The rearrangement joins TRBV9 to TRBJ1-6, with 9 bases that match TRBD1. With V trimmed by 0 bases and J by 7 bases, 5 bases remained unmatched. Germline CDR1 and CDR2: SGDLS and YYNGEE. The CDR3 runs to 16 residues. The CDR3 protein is CASSVGDRVGNSPLHF. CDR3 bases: TGTGCCAGCAGCGTAGGGGACAGGGTGGGGAATTCACCCCTCCACTTT.

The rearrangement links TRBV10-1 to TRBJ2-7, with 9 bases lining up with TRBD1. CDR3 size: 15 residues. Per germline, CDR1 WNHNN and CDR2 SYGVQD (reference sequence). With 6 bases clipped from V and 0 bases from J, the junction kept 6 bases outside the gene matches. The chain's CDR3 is CASRSDRGASYEQYF. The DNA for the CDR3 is TGCGCCAGCAGGTCAGACAGGGGGGCCTCCTACGAGCAGTACTTC.

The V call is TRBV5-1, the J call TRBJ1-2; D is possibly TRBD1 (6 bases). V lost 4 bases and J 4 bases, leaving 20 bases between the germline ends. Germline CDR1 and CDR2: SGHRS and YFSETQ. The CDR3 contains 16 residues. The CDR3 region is CASSPGANRVSYGYTF. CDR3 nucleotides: TGCGCCAGCAGCCCCGGAGCCAACAGGGTTTCCTATGGCTACACCTTC.

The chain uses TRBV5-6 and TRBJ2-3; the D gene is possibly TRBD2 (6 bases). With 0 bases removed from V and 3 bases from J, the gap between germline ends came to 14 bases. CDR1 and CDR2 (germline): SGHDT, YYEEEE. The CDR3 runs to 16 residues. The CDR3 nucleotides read TGTGCCAGCAGCTTGGCCTCGGGGGTCACGACAGATACGCAGTATTTT. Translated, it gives CASSLASGVTTDTQYF.

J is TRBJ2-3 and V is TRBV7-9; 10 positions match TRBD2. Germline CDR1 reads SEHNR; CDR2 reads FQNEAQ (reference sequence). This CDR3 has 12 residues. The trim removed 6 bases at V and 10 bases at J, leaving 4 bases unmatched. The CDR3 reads CASRSGTSAQYF. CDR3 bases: TGTGCCAGCAGGTCCGGGACTAGCGCGCAGTATTTT. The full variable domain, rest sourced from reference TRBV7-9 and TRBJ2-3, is DTGVSQNPRHKITKRGQNVTFRCDPISEHNRLYWYRQTLGQGPEFLTYFQNEAQLEKSRLLSDRFSAERPKGSFSTLEIQRTEQGDSAMYLCASRSGTSAQYFGPGTRLTVL.

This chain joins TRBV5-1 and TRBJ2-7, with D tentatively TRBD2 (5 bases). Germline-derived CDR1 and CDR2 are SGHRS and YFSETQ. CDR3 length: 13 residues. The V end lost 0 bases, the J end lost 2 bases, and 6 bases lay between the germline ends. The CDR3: CASSLAGTYEQYF. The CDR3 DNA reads TGCGCCAGCAGCTTGGCGGGGACCTACGAGCAGTACTTC.

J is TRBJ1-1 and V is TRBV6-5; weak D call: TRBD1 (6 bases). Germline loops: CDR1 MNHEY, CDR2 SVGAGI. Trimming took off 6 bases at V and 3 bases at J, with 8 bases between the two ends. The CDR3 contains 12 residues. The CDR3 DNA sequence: TGTGCCAGCAGGGACAGCTACACTGAAGCTTTCTTT. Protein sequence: CASRDSYTEAFF.

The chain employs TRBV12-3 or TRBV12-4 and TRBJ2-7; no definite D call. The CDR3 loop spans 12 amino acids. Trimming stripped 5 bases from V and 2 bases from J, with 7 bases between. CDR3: CASSPQPYEQYF. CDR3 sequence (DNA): TGTGCCAGCAGTCCGCAGCCCTACGAGCAGTACTTC.

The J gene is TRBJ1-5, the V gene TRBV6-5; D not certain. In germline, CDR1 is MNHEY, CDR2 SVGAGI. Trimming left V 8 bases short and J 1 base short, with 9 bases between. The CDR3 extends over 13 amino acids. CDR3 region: CASRPESNQPQHF. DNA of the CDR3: TGTGCCAGCCGCCCTGAAAGCAATCAGCCCCAGCATTTT.

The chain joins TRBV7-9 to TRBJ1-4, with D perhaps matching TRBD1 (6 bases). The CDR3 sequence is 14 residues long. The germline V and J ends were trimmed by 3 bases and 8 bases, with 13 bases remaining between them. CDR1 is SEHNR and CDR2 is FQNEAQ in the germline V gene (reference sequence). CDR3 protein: CASSLDQDREKLFF. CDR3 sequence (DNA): TGTGCCAGCAGCTTGGACCAAGACAGGGAAAAACTGTTTTTT.

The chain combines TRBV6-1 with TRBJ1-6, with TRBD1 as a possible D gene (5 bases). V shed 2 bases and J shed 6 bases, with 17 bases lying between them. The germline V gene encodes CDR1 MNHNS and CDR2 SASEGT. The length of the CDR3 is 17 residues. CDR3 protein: CASSETGWGLFNSPLHF. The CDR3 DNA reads TGTGCCAGCAGTGAAACCGGCTGGGGACTGTTTAATTCACCCCTCCACTTT.

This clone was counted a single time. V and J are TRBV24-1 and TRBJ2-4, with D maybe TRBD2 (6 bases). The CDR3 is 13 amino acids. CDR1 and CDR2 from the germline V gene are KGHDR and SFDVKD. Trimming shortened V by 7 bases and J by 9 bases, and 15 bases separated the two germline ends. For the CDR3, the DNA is TGTGCCACCAGCGGGCGCGGGGACGGCATTCAGTACTTC. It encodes CATSGRGDGIQYF.

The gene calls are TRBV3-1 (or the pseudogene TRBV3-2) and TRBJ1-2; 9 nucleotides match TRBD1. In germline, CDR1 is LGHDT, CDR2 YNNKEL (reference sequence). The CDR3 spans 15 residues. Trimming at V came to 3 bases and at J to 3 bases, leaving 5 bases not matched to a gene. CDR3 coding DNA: TGTGCCAGCAGCCACCCGGGACAGGGATACTATGGCTACACCTTC. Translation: CASSHPGQGYYGYTF.

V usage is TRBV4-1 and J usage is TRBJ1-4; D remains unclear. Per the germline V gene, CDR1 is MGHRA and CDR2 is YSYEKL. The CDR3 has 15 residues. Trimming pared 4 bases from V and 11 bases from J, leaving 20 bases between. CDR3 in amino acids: CASSRAAGPERKLFF. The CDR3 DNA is TGCGCCAGCAGCCGAGCCGCCGGTCCTGAGAGGAAACTGTTTTTT.

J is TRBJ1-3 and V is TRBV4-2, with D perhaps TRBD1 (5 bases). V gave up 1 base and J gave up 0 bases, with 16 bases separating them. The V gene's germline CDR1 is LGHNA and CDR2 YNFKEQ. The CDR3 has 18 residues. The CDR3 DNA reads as TGTGCCAGCAGCCAAGCCCCGCAGGGCTCCTTCTCTGGAAACACCATATATTTT. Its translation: CASSQAPQGSFSGNTIYF.

The CDR3 protein is CASSLLAGVGTDTQYF. For the CDR3, the DNA is TGTGCCAGCAGTTTATTGGCGGGGGTGGGCACAGATACGCAGTATTTT. J is TRBJ2-3 and V is TRBV27; 7 nucleotides match TRBD2. Germline values: CDR1 MNHEY, CDR2 SMNVEV (reference sequence). The CDR3 has 16 amino acids. Germline trimming cut 1 base from V and 1 base from J; bases unmatched to any gene: 5.

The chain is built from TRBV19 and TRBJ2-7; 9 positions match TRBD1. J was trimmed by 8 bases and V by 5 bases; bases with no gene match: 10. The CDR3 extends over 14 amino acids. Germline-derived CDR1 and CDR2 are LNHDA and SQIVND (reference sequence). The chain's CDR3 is CASSSGTGPPQQYF. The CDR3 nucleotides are TGTGCCAGTAGTTCGGGGACAGGGCCCCCTCAGCAGTACTTC.

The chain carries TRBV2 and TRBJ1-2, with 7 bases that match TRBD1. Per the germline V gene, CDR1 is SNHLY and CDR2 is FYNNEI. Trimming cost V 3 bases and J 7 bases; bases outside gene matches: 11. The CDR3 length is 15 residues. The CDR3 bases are TGTGCCAGCAGTGAGGCGCAGGGGGGTTCTAGTGGCTACACCTTC. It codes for CASSEAQGGSSGYTF. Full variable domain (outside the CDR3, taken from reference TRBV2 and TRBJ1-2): EPEVTQTPSHQVTQMGQEVILRCVPISNHLYFYWYRQILGQKVEFLVSFYNNEISEKSEIFDDQFSVERPDGSNFTLKIRSTKLEDSAMYFCASSEAQGGSSGYTFGSGTRLTVV.

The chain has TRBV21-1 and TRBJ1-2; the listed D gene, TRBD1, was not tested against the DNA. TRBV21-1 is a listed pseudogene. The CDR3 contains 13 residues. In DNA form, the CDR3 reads TGTGCCAGCAGCAAATGGGCTGGCGATGGCTACACCTTC. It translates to CASSKWAGDGYTF.